The source of this T cell receptor beta chain is a study of T cell repertoires in cytomegalovirus infection. CDR1 is SGDLS and CDR2 is YYNGEE in the germline V gene. CDR3 length: 13 amino acids. The germline V and J ends were trimmed by 4 bases and 6 bases, with 11 bases remaining between them. TCRdb fed the reads into MiXCR, producing one record per CDR3 protein. This table holds approximately 140,000 distinct CDR3 sequences, roughly 25% found once. This clonotype came up once. Its antigen is undetermined. Sequences were obtained from PBMCs, sequenced either directly or after in vitro stimulation (not recorded which). This receptor was taken from a human donor in good health (CMV status not recorded). Some clones in this sample may be carry-over from other donors' samples. This chain links TRBV9 with TRBJ2-1; a possible D gene is TRBD2 (6 bases). The CDR3 reads CASSRDSLNEQFF. CDR3 DNA sequence: TGTGCCAGCAGCCGGGACTCACTCAATGAGCAGTTCTTC.